Following are 19 T cell receptor beta chains from one sample sequenced in a study of blood T cell repertoires in COVID-19. TCRdb keeps only in-frame clones here, not all; method: immunoSEQ multiplex PCR. Here the sample spans about 16,000 clones, around 87% being singletons. What was sequenced was peripheral blood. The receptors were gathered from a human donor in a cohort sampled during active COVID-19.

This chain joins TRBV18 and TRBJ1-2, with D possibly TRBD1 on 5 matching bases. Germline V gene sequence: CDR1 KGHSH, CDR2 LQKENI. V lost 2 bases and J 1 base, leaving 11 bases between the germline ends. The CDR3 covers 15 residues. The CDR3 sequence is CASSPGAGYNYGYTF. The CDR3 region has the DNA TGTGCCAGCTCACCAGGGGCTGGGTATAACTATGGCTACACCTTC. Full variable domain (remainder filled in from reference TRBV18 and TRBJ1-2): NAGVMQNPRHLVRRRGQEARLRCSPMKGHSHVYWYRQLPEEGLKFMVYLQKENIIDESGMPKERFSAEFPKEGPSILRIQQVVRGDSAAYFCASSPGAGYNYGYTFGSGTRLTVV.

The gene calls are TRBV15 and TRBJ1-5; 7 bases align to TRBD1. Losses at the gene ends were 1 base for V and 3 bases for J; bases not matched to a gene: 3. This CDR3 is built from 15 residues. Germline CDR1 and CDR2: LNHNV and YYDKDF (reference sequence). The CDR3 loop is CATSRGGQYNQPQHF. CDR3 coding DNA: TGTGCCACCAGCAGAGGGGGACAGTACAATCAGCCCCAGCATTTT.

This clone has a single count. The gene calls are TRBV19 and TRBJ2-2; 12 bases are shared with TRBD2. V gave up 3 bases and J gave up 4 bases; unmatched junction bases: 9. The CDR3 sequence is 18 residues long. Germline-derived CDR1 and CDR2 are LNHDA and SQIVND (reference sequence). The chain's CDR3 is CASSMRLAGAPGTGELFF. The CDR3 coding sequence is TGTGCCAGTAGTATGAGACTAGCGGGGGCCCCGGGCACCGGGGAGCTGTTTTTT.

The chain joins TRBV2 to TRBJ1-5; possible D gene TRBD1, 6 bases. This CDR3 is built from 15 residues. Germline assignment: CDR1 SNHLY and CDR2 FYNNEI. V was cut by 6 bases and J by 0 bases, with 12 bases left in between. Here the CDR3 reads CASRGQTHSNQPQHF. CDR3 sequence (DNA): TGTGCCAGCAGAGGACAGACACATAGCAATCAGCCCCAGCATTTT.

This chain links TRBV7-9 with TRBJ2-7; unclear D gene. This CDR3 region has 16 residues. V lost 3 bases to trimming and J lost 0 bases, with 15 bases between them. The V gene's germline CDR1 is SEHNR and CDR2 FQNEAQ (reference sequence). This chain's CDR3 is CASSFDPRDSSYEQYF. CDR3 DNA sequence: TGTGCCAGCAGCTTCGACCCCCGAGACTCCTCCTACGAGCAGTACTTC.

This clone has only a few counts. The chain recombines TRBV7-9 with TRBJ1-5; 9 nucleotides match TRBD1. V was pared by 5 bases and J by 8 bases, with 1 base of the junction left unmatched. This CDR3 region has 12 residues. Germline values: CDR1 SEHNR, CDR2 FQNEAQ (reference sequence). CDR3 loop: CASSRTGEPQHF. CDR3 nucleotides: TGTGCCAGCAGCCGGACAGGGGAGCCCCAGCATTTT.

This clone has just one count. V and J are TRBV6-5 and TRBJ2-4; D not certain. Deletions cut 7 bases from V and 0 bases from J, with 13 bases between. The germline CDR1 and CDR2 sequences are MNHEY and SVGAGI. This CDR3 has 15 amino acids. CDR3 amino acids: CASTDTNLAKNIQYF. CDR3 coding DNA: TGTGCCAGCACCGACACCAACCTAGCCAAAAACATTCAGTACTTC.

This clone was picked up one time. The gene calls are TRBV28 and TRBJ2-7; TRBD1 aligns across 12 bases. Germline lookup yields CDR1 MDHEN and CDR2 SYDVKM. The CDR3 is made up of 15 amino acids. Trimming at V came to 6 bases and at J to 6 bases, leaving 9 bases not matched to a gene. In DNA, the CDR3 is TGTGCCAGCAGCACCTCCGGGACAGGGGGCTTCGAGCAGTACTTC. Amino acids: CASSTSGTGGFEQYF.

V and J are TRBV7-2 and TRBJ2-7; tentative D call: TRBD1 (6 bases). This CDR3 is 15 amino acids long. Deletions cut 1 base from V and 0 bases from J, with 10 bases between. Germline V gene sequence: CDR1 SGHTA, CDR2 FQGNSA. The CDR3 nucleotides read TGTGCCAGCAGCTTAGGGCTGGACAGCTCCTACGAGCAGTACTTC. Its translation: CASSLGLDSSYEQYF.

The genes are TRBV5-5 and TRBJ2-3, with 15 bases identical to TRBD2. CDR3 length: 17 amino acids. V trimming: 4 bases; J trimming: 6 bases; junction bases outside the gene matches: 9. CDR1 is SGHKS, CDR2 YYEKEE, per germline (reference sequence). CDR3 sequence: CASSPGTSGGTRDTQYF. The CDR3 region has the DNA TGTGCCAGCAGCCCCGGGACTAGCGGGGGGACCCGGGATACGCAGTATTTT. The full variable domain, with the rest looked up from reference TRBV5-5 and TRBJ2-3, is DAGVTQSPTHLIKTRGQQVTLRCSPISGHKSVSWYQQVLGQGPQFIFQYYEKEERGRGNFPDRFSARQFPNYSSELNVNALLLGDSALYLCASSPGTSGGTRDTQYFGPGTRLTVL.

This clone appeared a single time. The chain employs TRBV19 and TRBJ1-1; D remains ambiguous. This CDR3 is built from 14 residues. V lost 0 bases and J lost 2, with 7 bases in between. Per germline, CDR1 LNHDA and CDR2 SQIVND (reference sequence). The CDR3: CASSIEQTNTEAFF. The DNA for the CDR3 is TGTGCCAGTAGTATAGAGCAGACAAACACTGAAGCTTTCTTT.

The CDR3 DNA is TGCGCCAGCAGCTTGGGGTACAGGGATATTCTCGAAAACTATGGCTACACCTTC. Translating it yields CASSLGYRDILENYGYTF. The chain joins TRBV5-1 to TRBJ1-2; weak D call: TRBD1 (6 bases). The CDR3 totals 18 residues. Germline V gene lookup returns CDR1 SGHRS and CDR2 YFSETQ. Trimming removed 0 bases at V and 2 bases at J, with 20 bases between.

The chain employs TRBV7-3 and TRBJ2-7, with 10 bases fitting TRBD1. CDR1 SGHTA and CDR2 FQGTGA come from the germline V gene. The CDR3 consists of 14 residues. Trimming at V came to 3 bases and at J to 5 bases, leaving 4 bases not matched to a gene. CDR3 sequence (DNA): TGTGCCAGCAGCTTGGGACAGGGGCCCAACGAGCAGTACTTC. Translation: CASSLGQGPNEQYF.

The chain has TRBV7-9 and TRBJ1-1; 7 positions match TRBD1. The CDR3 is 13 residues long. CDR1 and CDR2 from the germline V gene are SEHNR and FQNEAQ (reference sequence). V gave up 5 bases and J gave up 3 bases; unmatched junction bases: 3. CDR3 in amino acids: CASSHGTDTEAFF. CDR3 nucleotide sequence: TGTGCCAGCAGCCACGGGACAGACACTGAAGCTTTCTTT.

This chain connects TRBV4-1 to TRBJ2-6; 7 bases align to TRBD1. The V gene's germline CDR1 is MGHRA and CDR2 YSYEKL. The CDR3 is made up of 16 amino acids. J gave up 4 bases and V 5 bases, and 8 bases lay outside the gene matches. The CDR3 protein is CASSWTGLRGANVLTF. CDR3 in DNA: TGCGCCAGCAGCTGGACAGGCCTAAGGGGGGCCAACGTCCTGACTTTC.

The CDR3 DNA follows: TGTGCCAGTAGTACATCGTGGCAGGAAGAGACCCAGTACTTC. Translating gives CASSTSWQEETQYF. The chain recombines TRBV19 with TRBJ2-5; D gene unclear. CDR1 is LNHDA, CDR2 SQIVND, per germline (reference sequence). The V and J ends lost 4 bases and 3 bases respectively, with 12 bases between them. The CDR3 consists of 14 residues.

This clone appeared a single time. DNA for the CDR3: TGTGCCAGTAGTATAGATACAGCGGGGGGTCAAGAGACCCAGTACTTC. This translates into CASSIDTAGGQETQYF. The genes are TRBV19 and TRBJ2-5, with 9 nucleotides matching TRBD2. With V trimmed by 0 bases and J by 2 bases, 4 bases remained unmatched. The CDR3 runs to 16 residues. Per the germline V gene, CDR1 is LNHDA and CDR2 is SQIVND (reference sequence).

This rearrangement joins TRBV9 to TRBJ1-3; D uncertain. This CDR3 contains 15 residues. V lost 0 bases, J lost 2 bases, and 9 bases lay in between. The germline V gene has CDR1 SGDLS and CDR2 YYNGEE. The CDR3 spells CASSVAEWPGNTIYF. Here the CDR3 DNA reads TGTGCCAGCAGCGTAGCTGAATGGCCTGGAAACACCATATATTTT.

J is TRBJ1-1 and V is TRBV2; D is uncertain. This CDR3 has 15 amino acids. Trimming took off 5 bases at V and 4 bases at J, with 17 bases between the two ends. In germline, CDR1 is SNHLY, CDR2 FYNNEI. The CDR3 bases are TGTGCCAGCAGTCGTCGGGATCCCGAAGGCACTGAAGCTTTCTTT. Translation: CASSRRDPEGTEAFF. Together with reference TRBV2 and TRBJ1-1, the CDR3 gives the full variable domain: EPEVTQTPSHQVTQMGQEVILRCVPISNHLYFYWYRQILGQKVEFLVSFYNNEISEKSEIFDDQFSVERPDGSNFTLKIRSTKLEDSAMYFCASSRRDPEGTEAFFGQGTRLTVV.